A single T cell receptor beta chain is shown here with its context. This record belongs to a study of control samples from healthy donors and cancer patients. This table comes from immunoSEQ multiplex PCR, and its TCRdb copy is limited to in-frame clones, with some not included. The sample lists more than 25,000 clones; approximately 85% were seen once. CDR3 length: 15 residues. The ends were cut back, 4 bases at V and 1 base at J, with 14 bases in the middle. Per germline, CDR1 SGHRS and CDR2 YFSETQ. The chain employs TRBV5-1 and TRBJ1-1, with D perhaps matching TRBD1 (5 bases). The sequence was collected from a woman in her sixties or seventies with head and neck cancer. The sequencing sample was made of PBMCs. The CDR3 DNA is TGCGCCAGCAGCCTAACTGGGACGGGGAACACTGAAGCTTTCTTT. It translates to CASSLTGTGNTEAFF.